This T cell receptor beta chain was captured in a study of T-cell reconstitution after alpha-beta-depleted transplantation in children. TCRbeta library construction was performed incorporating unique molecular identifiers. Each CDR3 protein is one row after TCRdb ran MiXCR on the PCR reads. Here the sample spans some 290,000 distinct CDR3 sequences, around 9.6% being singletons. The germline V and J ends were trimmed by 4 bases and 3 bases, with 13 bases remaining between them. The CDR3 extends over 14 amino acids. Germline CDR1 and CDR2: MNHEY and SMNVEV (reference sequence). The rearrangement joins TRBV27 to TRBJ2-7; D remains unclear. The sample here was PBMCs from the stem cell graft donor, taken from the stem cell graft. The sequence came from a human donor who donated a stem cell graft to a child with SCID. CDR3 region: CASSSSLPIYEQYF. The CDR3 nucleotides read TGTGCCAGCAGTTCCTCCCTACCAATCTACGAGCAGTACTTC.